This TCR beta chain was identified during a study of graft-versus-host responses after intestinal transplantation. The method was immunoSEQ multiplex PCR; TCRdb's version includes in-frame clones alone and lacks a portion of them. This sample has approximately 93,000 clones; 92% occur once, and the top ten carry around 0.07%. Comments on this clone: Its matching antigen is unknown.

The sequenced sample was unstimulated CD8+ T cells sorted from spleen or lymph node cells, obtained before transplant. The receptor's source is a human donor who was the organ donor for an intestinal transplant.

The CDR3 nucleotides read TGTGCCAGCAGCGGAGGGATAAAGTACGAGCAGTACTTC. The encoded protein is CASSGGIKYEQYF. V gene TRBV11-2 combines with J gene TRBJ2-7; a weak D match, TRBD2 (6 bases). The V and J ends lost 5 bases and 4 bases respectively, with 12 bases between them. CDR1 and CDR2 from the germline V gene are SGHAT and FQNNGV. The CDR3 runs 13 residues.